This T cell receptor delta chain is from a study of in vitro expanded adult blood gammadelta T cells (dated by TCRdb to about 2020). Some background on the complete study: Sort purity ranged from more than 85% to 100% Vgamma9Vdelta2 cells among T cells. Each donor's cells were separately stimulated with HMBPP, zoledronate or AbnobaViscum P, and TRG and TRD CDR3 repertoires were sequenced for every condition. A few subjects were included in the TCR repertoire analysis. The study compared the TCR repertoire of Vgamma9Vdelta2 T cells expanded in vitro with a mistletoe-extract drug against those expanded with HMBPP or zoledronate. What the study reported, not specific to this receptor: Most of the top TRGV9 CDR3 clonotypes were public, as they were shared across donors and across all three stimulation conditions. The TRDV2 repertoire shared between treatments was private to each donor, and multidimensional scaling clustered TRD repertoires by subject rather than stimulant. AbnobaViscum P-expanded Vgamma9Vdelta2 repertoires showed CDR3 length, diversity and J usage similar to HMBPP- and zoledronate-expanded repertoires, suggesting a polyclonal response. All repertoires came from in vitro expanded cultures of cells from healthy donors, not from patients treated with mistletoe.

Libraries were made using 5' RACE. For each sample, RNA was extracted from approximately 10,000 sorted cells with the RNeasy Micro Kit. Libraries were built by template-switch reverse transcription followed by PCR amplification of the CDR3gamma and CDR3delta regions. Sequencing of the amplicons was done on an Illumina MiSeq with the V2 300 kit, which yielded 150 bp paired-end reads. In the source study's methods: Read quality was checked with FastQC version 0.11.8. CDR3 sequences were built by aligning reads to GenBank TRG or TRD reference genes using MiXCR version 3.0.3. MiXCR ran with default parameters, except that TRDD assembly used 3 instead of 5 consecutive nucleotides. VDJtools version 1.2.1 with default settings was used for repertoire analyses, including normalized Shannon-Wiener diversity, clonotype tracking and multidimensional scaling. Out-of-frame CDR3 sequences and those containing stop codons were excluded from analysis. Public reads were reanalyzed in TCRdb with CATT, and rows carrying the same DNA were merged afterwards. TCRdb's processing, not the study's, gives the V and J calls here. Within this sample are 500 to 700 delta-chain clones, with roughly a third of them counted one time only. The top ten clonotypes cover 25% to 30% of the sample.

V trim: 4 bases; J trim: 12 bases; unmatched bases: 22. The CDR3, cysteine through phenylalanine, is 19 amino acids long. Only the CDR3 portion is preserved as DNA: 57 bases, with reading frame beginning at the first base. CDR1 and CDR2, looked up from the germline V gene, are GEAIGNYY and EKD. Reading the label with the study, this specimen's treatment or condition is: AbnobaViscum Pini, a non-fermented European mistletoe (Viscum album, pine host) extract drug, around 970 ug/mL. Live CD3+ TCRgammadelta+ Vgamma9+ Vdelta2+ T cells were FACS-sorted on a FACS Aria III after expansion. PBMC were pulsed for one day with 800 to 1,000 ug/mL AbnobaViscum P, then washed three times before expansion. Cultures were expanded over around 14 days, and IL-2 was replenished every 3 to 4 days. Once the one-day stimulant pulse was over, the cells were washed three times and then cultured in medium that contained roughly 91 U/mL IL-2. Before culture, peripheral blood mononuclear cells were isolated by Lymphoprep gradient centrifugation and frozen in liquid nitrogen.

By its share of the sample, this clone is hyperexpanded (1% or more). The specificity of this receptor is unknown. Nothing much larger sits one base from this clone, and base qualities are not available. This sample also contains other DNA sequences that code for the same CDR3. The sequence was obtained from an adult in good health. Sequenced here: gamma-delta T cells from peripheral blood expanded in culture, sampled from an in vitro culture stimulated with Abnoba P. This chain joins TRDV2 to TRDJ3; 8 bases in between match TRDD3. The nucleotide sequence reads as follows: TGTGCCTGTGATACTGGGGGCTTATCGGGGGAGAAGACCTACCGACAGATGTTTTTC. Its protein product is CACDTGGLSGEKTYRQMFF.